Following are 15 T cell receptor beta chains from one sample sequenced in a study of blood T cell repertoires in COVID-19. Only in-frame clones appear in the TCRdb table, and some are missing; sequencing was by immunoSEQ multiplex PCR. The sample has 200,000 to 250,000 clones, roughly four fifths seen once. Sequenced material: peripheral blood. These receptors all come from a woman in her seventies with COVID-19, enrolled during active disease.

The V gene is TRBV28, the J gene TRBJ1-4; tentatively, D is TRBD1 (5 bases). CDR3 length: 18 amino acids. CDR1 and CDR2 (germline): MDHEN, SYDVKM. Deletions cut 6 bases from V and 0 bases from J, with 20 bases between. The CDR3 bases are TGTGCCAGCAGCTCCCCGTCGGGGAGGGGATCAACTAATGAAAAACTGTTTTTT. It translates to CASSSPSGRGSTNEKLFF.

This chain uses TRBV2 with TRBJ2-1, with a possible D match to TRBD2 (6 bases). CDR3 size: 14 residues. CDR1 and CDR2 from the germline V gene are SNHLY and FYNNEI. V was shortened by 6 bases and J by 14 bases, with 23 bases between the two germline ends. The CDR3: CASSQGGGRSGEFF. CDR3 bases: TGTGCCAGCAGCCAGGGCGGCGGGCGGTCGGGGGAGTTCTTC.

With respect to this clone: This specimen includes other DNA sequences encoding the same CDR3. This chain uses TRBV19 with TRBJ1-2, with 7 bases aligning to TRBD1. V was pared by 6 bases and J by 5 bases, with 3 bases of the junction left unmatched. The CDR3 extends over 12 amino acids. The germline CDR1 and CDR2 sequences are LNHDA and SQIVND (reference sequence). The CDR3 sequence is CASSRTGYGYTF. The CDR3 DNA reads as TGTGCCAGTAGCCGGACAGGTTATGGCTACACCTTC.

The chain couples TRBV18 to TRBJ1-2, with a possible D match to TRBD1 (5 bases). Looked up from germline, CDR1 is KGHSH and CDR2 is LQKENI. Trimming took off 3 bases at V and 4 bases at J, with 18 bases between the two ends. The length of the CDR3 is 16 residues. CDR3 loop: CASSPENGGTIYGYTF. The CDR3 nucleotides read TGTGCCAGCTCACCGGAGAACGGAGGGACTATCTATGGCTACACCTTC.

J is TRBJ2-5 and V is TRBV5-1; D might be TRBD1 (5 bases). CDR1 and CDR2 (germline): SGHRS, YFSETQ. Trimming took 2 bases from V and 2 from J, leaving 10 bases between them. The CDR3 contains 14 residues. The DNA of the CDR3 is TGCGCCAGCAGCTTTGACAGACTTCAAGAGACCCAGTACTTC. Translated: CASSFDRLQETQYF.

The chain uses TRBV5-8 and TRBJ2-3; 7 bases agree with TRBD2. CDR1 is SGHTS, CDR2 YDEGEE, per germline. The V and J ends lost 0 bases and 3 bases, in that order; junction bases with no gene match: 1. The CDR3 spans 14 residues. The CDR3 nucleotides are TGTGCCAGCAGCTTGGGCGGGAGAACAGATACGCAGTATTTT. Amino acid sequence: CASSLGGRTDTQYF. Variable domain in full (rest from reference TRBV5-8 and TRBJ2-3): EAGVTQSPTHLIKTRGQQATLRCSPISGHTSVYWYQQALGLGLQFLLWYDEGEERNRGNFPPRFSGRQFPNYSSELNVNALELEDSALYLCASSLGGRTDTQYFGPGTRLTVL.

This clone was counted once. The chain has TRBV27 and TRBJ2-6, with D unresolved. The CDR3 is made up of 15 amino acids. Per the germline V gene, CDR1 is MNHEY and CDR2 is SMNVEV (reference sequence). Trimming removed 3 bases at V and 1 base at J, with 7 bases between. The CDR3 sequence is CASSFTVSGANVLTF. The CDR3 DNA sequence: TGTGCCAGCAGTTTTACGGTATCTGGGGCCAACGTCCTGACTTTC.

A few counts support this clone. The V gene is TRBV5-5, the J gene TRBJ1-1; TRBD1 aligns across 9 bases. This CDR3 region has 14 residues. Germline CDR1 is SGHKS and CDR2 is YYEKEE (reference sequence). Trimming took 2 bases from V and 4 from J; bases not matched to a gene: 3. In DNA form, the CDR3 reads TGTGCCAGCAGCTTACAGGGGGCGTTCACTGAAGCTTTCTTT. Amino acid sequence: CASSLQGAFTEAFF.

In this sample, this clone turned up a few times. The chain links TRBV7-9 to TRBJ2-1; 11 nucleotides match TRBD2. This CDR3 spans 18 amino acids. J lost 6 bases, V lost 1 base, and 11 bases had no gene match. Looked up from germline, CDR1 is SEHNR and CDR2 is FQNEAQ (reference sequence). CDR3 DNA: TGTGCCAGCAGCTTAGGAGGGTTAGCGGGAGGGCCCCCCAATGAGCAGTTCTTC. It yields the protein CASSLGGLAGGPPNEQFF.

This clone was seen a few times. The V and J genes are TRBV25-1 and TRBJ1-4; D unresolved. V lost 3 bases and J lost 8, with 16 bases in between. The CDR3 is 15 amino acids. Germline V lookup: CDR1 MGHDK, CDR2 SYGVNS. In DNA form, the CDR3 reads TGTGCCAGCAGTGACCCTCGGGGTAAGGGAGAAAAACTGTTTTTT. Amino acid sequence: CASSDPRGKGEKLFF.

This chain uses TRBV2 with TRBJ1-4; the D is unclear. Germline V lookup: CDR1 SNHLY, CDR2 FYNNEI. The CDR3 extends over 13 amino acids. V lost 6 bases and J 8 bases, leaving 13 bases between the germline ends. DNA of the CDR3: TGTGCCAGCAGGACATCACCGGGGGAAAAACTGTTTTTT. It specifies CASRTSPGEKLFF.

This sequence joins TRBV7-3 and TRBJ2-1; no firm D call. The CDR3 consists of 14 residues. The V gene's germline CDR1 is SGHTA and CDR2 FQGTGA. Trimming removed 2 bases from V and 0 bases from J, with 5 bases in between. The DNA for the CDR3 is TGTGCCAGCAGCTTACATAGCTCCTACAATGAGCAGTTCTTC. Translating gives CASSLHSSYNEQFF.

The rearrangement links TRBV27 to TRBJ2-5; 10 bases are a match to TRBD1. V lost 6 bases, J lost 5 bases, and 6 bases stayed unmatched. Germline CDR1 is MNHEY and CDR2 is SMNVEV (reference sequence). The CDR3 runs to 14 residues. The CDR3 is CASSRQGARETQYF. The CDR3 DNA sequence: TGTGCCAGCAGCAGACAGGGGGCGCGGGAGACCCAGTACTTC.

The rearrangement uses TRBV29-1 and TRBJ1-4; 7 bases fit TRBD1. The CDR3 consists of 12 residues. Trimming cost V 7 bases and J 8 bases; bases outside gene matches: 7. Germline loops: CDR1 SQVTM, CDR2 ANQGSEA. CDR3 sequence (DNA): TGCAGCGCTTTGACAGGGAACGAAAAACTGTTTTTT. This translates into CSALTGNEKLFF.

J is TRBJ1-1 and V is TRBV6-2 or TRBV6-3; 7 bases align to TRBD1. The CDR3 consists of 14 residues. CDR1 is MNHEY, CDR2 SVGEGT, per germline. The trim removed 2 bases at V and 5 bases at J, leaving 5 bases unmatched. The chain's CDR3 is CASSYPLRGTEAFF. The DNA for the CDR3 is TGTGCCAGCAGTTACCCGCTCAGGGGGACTGAAGCTTTCTTT.